The 10 T cell receptor beta chains below come from one sample, sequenced in a study of cytomegalovirus exposure and HLA in healthy donors. PCR was performed using 60 Vbeta and 13 Jbeta primers. The repertoire was sequenced with immunoSEQ multiplex PCR; TCRdb's copy has only in-frame clones and lacks some. The profile shows around 65,000 clones, roughly 75% of them singletons. The sample taken for sequencing was PBMCs. The receptors derive from a woman under 40 in good health and CMV-seropositive.

V usage is TRBV27 and J usage is TRBJ2-7; TRBD2 might be the D (6 bases). This CDR3 comprises 13 residues. Germline V gene lookup returns CDR1 MNHEY and CDR2 SMNVEV (reference sequence). The germline V and J ends were trimmed by 3 bases and 0 bases, with 6 bases remaining between them. The chain's CDR3 is CASSLDYSYEQYF. CDR3 bases: TGTGCCAGCAGTTTGGACTACTCCTACGAGCAGTACTTC.

The chain joins TRBV27 to TRBJ2-3; weak D call: TRBD2 (6 bases). This CDR3 has 15 residues. Germline V gene data show CDR1 as MNHEY and CDR2 as SMNVEV (reference sequence). V lost 2 bases and J lost 1, with 10 bases in between. The CDR3 here is CASSLSSGRTDTQYF. DNA of the CDR3: TGTGCCAGCAGTTTAAGTAGCGGCCGCACAGATACGCAGTATTTT.

The chain combines TRBV19 with TRBJ2-7; possibly TRBD1 for D (8 bases). Germline V gene data show CDR1 as LNHDA and CDR2 as SQIVND (reference sequence). The ends were cut back, 3 bases at V and 1 base at J, with 22 bases in the middle. The CDR3 has 18 residues. Here the CDR3 DNA reads TGTGCCAGTAGTATCAGCCACAGGGGGGGTAGAGTATCCTACGAGCAGTACTTC. Translating it yields CASSISHRGGRVSYEQYF.

The chain uses TRBV6-4 and TRBJ2-5, with 10 positions matching TRBD2. CDR1 and CDR2 (germline): MRHNA, SNTAGT. V lost 3 bases to trimming and J lost 1 base; unmatched junction nucleotides: 2. The CDR3 totals 15 residues. CDR3 loop: CASSETSGPQETQYF. The CDR3 nucleotides are TGTGCCAGCAGTGAGACTAGCGGGCCCCAAGAGACCCAGTACTTC.

This clone was observed once. This chain uses TRBV29-1 with TRBJ1-2, with D maybe TRBD1 (6 bases). Trimming shortened V by 6 bases and J by 8 bases, and 19 bases separated the two germline ends. Germline CDR1 SQVTM, CDR2 ANQGSEA. The CDR3 contains 13 residues. In nucleotides, the CDR3 is TGCAGCGTCGCCTCTGGGGGGGCTGGGGGCTACACCTTC. This gives the protein CSVASGGAGGYTF.

CDR3 sequence: CSVEPVRQRTPKAQYF. In DNA, the CDR3 is TGCAGCGTTGAACCGGTGCGACAGAGAACCCCCAAGGCCCAGTACTTC. This sequence joins TRBV29-1 and TRBJ2-5, with D possibly matching TRBD1 (5 bases). CDR1 SQVTM and CDR2 ANQGSEA come from the germline V gene. The CDR3 runs to 16 residues. Trimming cost V 2 bases and J 9 bases, with 25 bases left between them.

The chain combines TRBV19 with TRBJ2-3; D is possibly TRBD2 (5 bases). CDR1 is LNHDA, CDR2 SQIVND, per germline (reference sequence). With 0 bases removed from V and 0 bases from J, the gap between germline ends came to 13 bases. The CDR3 totals 17 residues. CDR3 nucleotides: TGTGCCAGTAGTATAGAGGGCCCGGGGAGAAGCACAGATACGCAGTATTTT. Its translation is CASSIEGPGRSTDTQYF.

The rearrangement joins TRBV15 to TRBJ2-5, with 9 bases matching TRBD2. Trimming removed 0 bases from V and 4 bases from J; junction bases left unmatched: 9. Germline CDR1 LNHNV, CDR2 YYDKDF (reference sequence). The CDR3 sequence is 17 residues long. CDR3 loop: CATSRDIGAGGAETQYF. The CDR3 DNA sequence: TGTGCCACCAGCAGAGATATTGGAGCGGGAGGTGCAGAGACCCAGTACTTC.

This chain uses TRBV7-3 with TRBJ1-2; weak D call: TRBD1 (6 bases). The CDR3 length is 15 residues. CDR1 SGHTA and CDR2 FQGTGA come from the germline V gene. V lost 4 bases, J lost 6 bases, and 18 bases lay in between. The CDR3 region has the DNA TGTGCCAGCAGCTCCAAGCCGGGACAACGGGATGGCTACACCTTC. This translates into CASSSKPGQRDGYTF.

The sample holds many counts of this clone. The chain recombines TRBV27 with TRBJ2-5; 12 bases are shared with TRBD1. Losses at the gene ends were 8 bases for V and 5 bases for J; bases not matched to a gene: 3. Germline CDR1 is MNHEY and CDR2 is SMNVEV (reference sequence). CDR3 length: 13 amino acids. The CDR3 here is CASGTGGGETQYF. Written as DNA, the CDR3 is TGTGCCAGCGGGACAGGGGGCGGGGAGACCCAGTACTTC.